The rows below give T cell receptor beta chains drawn from one sample of a study of T cell repertoires in cytomegalovirus infection. TCRdb re-derived calls from the reads in MiXCR, one entry per CDR3 protein. Of about 740,000 distinct CDR3 sequences in the sample, 35% to 45% were seen once. Sequencing was carried out using PBMCs. The receptors come from a human donor in good health (CMV status not recorded). Some clones in this sample may be carry-over from other donors' samples. CDR3s include the opening cysteine and the closing phenylalanine or tryptophan.

j_gene: TRBJ2-2
v_gene: TRBV7-2
CDR3aa: CASSLGGGSDTGELFF

j_gene: TRBJ1-5
v_gene: TRBV27
CDR3aa: CASSPRPNFNNQPQHF

j_gene: TRBJ1-5
v_gene: TRBV6-1
CDR3aa: CASSDDLGSNQPQHF

j_gene: TRBJ2-2
v_gene: TRBV6-6
CDR3aa: CASILNSNTGELFF

j_gene: TRBJ2-5
v_gene: TRBV7-9
CDR3aa: CASNLAGGMVLDQETQYF

j_gene: TRBJ1-1
v_gene: TRBV7-6
CDR3aa: CASSRGGQGRTEAFF

j_gene: TRBJ1-1
v_gene: TRBV10-3
CDR3aa: CAITRGIERTEAFF

j_gene: TRBJ2-1
v_gene: TRBV27
CDR3aa: CASSLRRGGLDEQFF

j_gene: TRBJ1-2
v_gene: TRBV19
CDR3aa: CASSWSLNYGYTF

j_gene: TRBJ2-4
v_gene: TRBV6-2/TRBV6-3
CDR3aa: CASSRRTSGGPRPKNIQYF

j_gene: TRBJ1-2
v_gene: TRBV7-9
CDR3aa: CASSLVIGAFYGYTF

j_gene: TRBJ1-5
v_gene: TRBV7-8
CDR3aa: CASSLVWDRNVYSNQLQHF

j_gene: TRBJ2-1
v_gene: TRBV7-2
CDR3aa: CASSLVDGRGNNEQFF

j_gene: TRBJ1-5
v_gene: TRBV7-2
CDR3aa: CASSHRPGDQPQHF

j_gene: TRBJ2-1
v_gene: TRBV7-2
CDR3aa: CASSLSDLYNEQFF

j_gene: TRBJ2-3
v_gene: TRBV12-3/TRBV12-4
CDR3aa: CASSLLGQGTDTQYF

j_gene: TRBJ1-5
v_gene: TRBV12-3/TRBV12-4
CDR3aa: CASSIMGDPSNQPQPF

j_gene: TRBJ1-1
v_gene: TRBV20-1
CDR3aa: CSAHGTGNTEAFF

j_gene: TRBJ1-1
v_gene: TRBV6-1
CDR3aa: CASSAGTRINTEAFF

j_gene: TRBJ1-5
v_gene: TRBV19
CDR3aa: CASSIGARPSNQPQHF

j_gene: TRBJ2-7
v_gene: TRBV7-9
CDR3aa: CASSSAGTSSF

j_gene: TRBJ2-7
v_gene: TRBV7-9
CDR3aa: CASSLMVGEQYF

j_gene: TRBJ1-2
v_gene: TRBV2
CDR3aa: CASSGAGGDSNYGYTF

j_gene: TRBJ1-4
v_gene: TRBV7-2
CDR3aa: CASTATNEKLFF

j_gene: TRBJ1-6
v_gene: TRBV19
CDR3aa: CASSPERMSSYNSPLHF

j_gene: TRBJ2-3
v_gene: TRBV4-1
CDR3aa: CASSQDGQGVDTQYF

j_gene: TRBJ2-7
v_gene: TRBV7-3
CDR3aa: CASSDRGGKTYEQYF

j_gene: TRBJ2-7
v_gene: TRBV18
CDR3aa: CASSPRKGSSYEQYF

j_gene: TRBJ1-2
v_gene: TRBV5-5
CDR3aa: CASSLIITSGYTF

j_gene: TRBJ2-7
v_gene: TRBV4-1
CDR3aa: CASSPQVGSSYEQYF

j_gene: TRBJ2-7
v_gene: TRBV7-2
CDR3aa: CASSPDSGYHYEQYF

j_gene: TRBJ2-3
v_gene: TRBV28
CDR3aa: CASTPRLAGALDTQYF

j_gene: TRBJ1-5
v_gene: TRBV20-1
CDR3aa: CSARGPAHNQPQHF

j_gene: TRBJ2-5
v_gene: TRBV4-1
CDR3aa: CAISQENERFQYF

j_gene: TRBJ1-4
v_gene: TRBV7-9
CDR3aa: CASSFGGDLFF

j_gene: TRBJ1-1
v_gene: TRBV28
CDR3aa: CASSLLDGANTEAFF

j_gene: TRBJ1-3
v_gene: TRBV7-9
CDR3aa: CASSFRVSSNTIYF

j_gene: TRBJ1-5
v_gene: TRBV18
CDR3aa: CASSPSGGNNQPQHF

j_gene: TRBJ2-3
v_gene: TRBV5-1
CDR3aa: CASSLDRRDTDTQYF

j_gene: TRBJ1-5
v_gene: TRBV19
CDR3aa: CASTSFGAVGGGPWDQPQHF

j_gene: TRBJ1-3
v_gene: TRBV18
CDR3aa: CASSPGRWAGSGNTIYF

j_gene: TRBJ2-7
v_gene: TRBV4-1
CDR3aa: CASSHDGYEQYF

j_gene: TRBJ2-1
v_gene: TRBV4-1
CDR3aa: CASKVSAGWYEQFF

j_gene: TRBJ2-1
v_gene: TRBV20-1
CDR3aa: CSARGAGGLVFF

j_gene: TRBJ2-7
v_gene: TRBV4-2
CDR3aa: CASSQGLAVPYEQYF